Each of the 30 T cell receptor beta chains below was sequenced from the same sample in a study of regulatory T cells in long-lasting Graves disease. Construction of the TCR beta libraries employed iRepertoire HTBI primers in conjunction with Arm-PCR of CDR3 regions. TCRdb processed the multiplex PCR reads anew with MiXCR; each CDR3 protein has one entry. The data hold some 320,000 distinct CDR3 sequences, with roughly 18% observed a single time. Time point here: newly diagnosed GD, antithyroid drugs for less than 3 months. The authors made the TCR library using RNA they extracted from PBMCs. Sample: peripheral blood mononuclear cells (PBMCs), taken at new diagnosis, from a patient treated with antithyroid drugs. Source of these receptors: a female donor with Graves disease.

This clonotype showed up just a few times. This could be a read error, since a much larger clone is one nucleotide away. This chain connects TRBV25-1 to TRBJ1-6; D is uncertain. The CDR3 is made up of 12 amino acids. Germline V lookup: CDR1 MGHDK, CDR2 SYGVNS. The CDR3 here is CASSTLQGPPHF. Here the CDR3 DNA reads TGTGCCAGCAGCACTCTACAAGGACCCCCCCACTTT.

This clonotype was seen many times. CDR3 sequence reads: CASTRDGGYSNQPQHF. CDR3 coding DNA: TGTGCCAGCACCCGAGACGGGGGTTATAGCAATCAGCCCCAGCATTTT. The chain recombines TRBV6-1 with TRBJ1-5; D is possibly TRBD1 (5 bases). The CDR3 is made up of 16 amino acids. V was pared by 7 bases and J by 0 bases, with 16 bases between. The germline gives CDR1 MNHNS, CDR2 SASEGT.

This clonotype appeared a few times. This chain uses TRBV7-9 with TRBJ1-1; D not resolved. There are 12 residues in the CDR3. Trimming cost V 2 bases and J 11 bases, with 12 bases left between them. Germline V gene data show CDR1 as SEHNR and CDR2 as FQNEAQ (reference sequence). This CDR3 is CASSLYSNWAFF. The CDR3 DNA follows: TGTGCCAGCAGCTTATATTCAAACTGGGCTTTCTTT.

CDR3 amino acids: CASSIASGETQYF. CDR3 coding DNA: TGTGCCAGTAGTATTGCTAGCGGGGAGACCCAGTACTTC. The chain is built from TRBV19 and TRBJ2-5, with 8 bases that match TRBD2. CDR3 length: 13 residues. V lost 3 bases to trimming and J lost 5 bases; unmatched junction nucleotides: 2. Germline V gene data show CDR1 as LNHDA and CDR2 as SQIVND (reference sequence).

The sample holds many counts of this clonotype. This rearrangement joins TRBV5-1 to TRBJ1-1; TRBD1 might be the D (5 bases). This CDR3 is built from 14 residues. V lost 4 bases and J 10 bases, leaving 20 bases between the germline ends. Per germline, CDR1 SGHRS and CDR2 YFSETQ. CDR3 region: CASSLTGPGGGAFF. The CDR3 DNA reads as TGCGCCAGCAGCCTCACCGGGCCCGGGGGTGGAGCTTTCTTT.

This clonotype has a count of ten or more. The chain uses TRBV28 and TRBJ2-1; D is unclear. V was trimmed by 9 bases and J by 3 bases, leaving 12 bases between them. CDR3 size: 13 residues. CDR1 is MDHEN and CDR2 is SYDVKM in the germline V gene. CDR3 sequence reads: CASGGFLYNEQFF. In DNA, the CDR3 is TGTGCCAGTGGCGGTTTCCTCTACAATGAGCAGTTCTTC.

This clonotype came up many times. DNA for the CDR3: TGTGCCAGCAGTCTCACAGAGTTCTCCTACAATGAGCAGTTCTTC. Amino acid sequence: CASSLTEFSYNEQFF. The rearrangement joins TRBV28 to TRBJ2-1; D is ambiguous. V was clipped by 5 bases and J by 0 bases, with 11 bases between them. The germline V gene encodes CDR1 MDHEN and CDR2 SYDVKM. The CDR3 is made up of 15 amino acids.

Ten or more counts support this clonotype. The chain carries TRBV2 and TRBJ1-3, with a tentative D call TRBD1 (5 bases). The CDR3 consists of 15 residues. Deletions cut 4 bases from V and 0 bases from J, with 10 bases between. Germline values: CDR1 SNHLY, CDR2 FYNNEI. CDR3 sequence: CASSAGRISGNTIYF. The CDR3 DNA sequence: TGTGCCAGCAGTGCGGGGCGGATCTCTGGAAACACCATATATTTT. Looking up the rest from reference TRBV2 and TRBJ1-3 gives the full variable domain: EPEVTQTPSHQVTQMGQEVILRCVPISNHLYFYWYRQILGQKVEFLVSFYNNEISEKSEIFDDQFSVERPDGSNFTLKIRSTKLEDSAMYFCASSAGRISGNTIYFGEGSWLTVV.

This clonotype was seen many times. The chain carries TRBV29-1 and TRBJ2-3; D unresolved. The V end lost 4 bases, the J end lost 11 bases, and 7 bases lay between the germline ends. The CDR3 has 9 residues. Germline V gives CDR1 SQVTM, CDR2 ANQGSEA. The CDR3 nucleotides read TGCAGCGTTGTTCTTATGCAGTATTTT. Protein: CSVVLMQYF.

This clonotype was seen at least ten times. The chain employs TRBV2 and TRBJ2-7; the D is unclear. V was cut by 2 bases and J by 2 bases, with 16 bases left in between. The CDR3 runs 16 residues. Germline CDR1 is SNHLY and CDR2 is FYNNEI. In nucleotides, the CDR3 is TGTGCCAGCAGTGAACGGCGGCCCCACCCCCCCTACGAGCAGTACTTC. It codes for CASSERRPHPPYEQYF. The full variable domain, its missing parts supplied by reference TRBV2 and TRBJ2-7, is EPEVTQTPSHQVTQMGQEVILRCVPISNHLYFYWYRQILGQKVEFLVSFYNNEISEKSEIFDDQFSVERPDGSNFTLKIRSTKLEDSAMYFCASSERRPHPPYEQYFGPGTRLTVT.

This clonotype was detected many times. This chain uses TRBV27 with TRBJ1-2, with D maybe TRBD1 (6 bases). Per germline, CDR1 MNHEY and CDR2 SMNVEV (reference sequence). V lost 6 bases and J lost 4, with 12 bases in between. This CDR3 is 13 amino acids long. CDR3: CASSPTGIYGYTF. CDR3 sequence (DNA): TGTGCCAGCAGCCCGACAGGAATCTATGGCTACACCTTC.

This clonotype has a count of ten or more. CDR3 nucleotides: TGTGCCACCAGTGATCCCCAGGGACAGGGGAGAACAGATACGCAGTATTTT. It specifies CATSDPQGQGRTDTQYF. The chain has TRBV24-1 and TRBJ2-3; 10 nucleotides agree with TRBD1. The V gene end was trimmed by 3 bases and the J gene end by 3 bases; junction bases not matched to a gene: 8. The CDR3 contains 17 residues. Germline CDR1 KGHDR, CDR2 SFDVKD.

The V call is TRBV6-6, the J call TRBJ2-7; D uncertain. Germline V gives CDR1 MNHNY, CDR2 SVGAGI (reference sequence). CDR3 length: 13 residues. The germline V and J ends were trimmed by 0 bases and 5 bases, with 8 bases remaining between them. CDR3 sequence: CASSYSPIHEQYF. The CDR3 DNA reads TGTGCCAGCAGTTACTCCCCCATCCACGAGCAGTACTTC.

The chain uses TRBV11-1 and TRBJ2-7; D might be TRBD2 (6 bases). This CDR3 contains 17 residues. From germline, CDR1 is SGHAT and CDR2 FQDESV (reference sequence). Trimming took 8 bases from V and 1 from J, leaving 24 bases between them. The CDR3 DNA reads as TGTGCCAGCTACGACGGCGATAGCGGAGTTTTATCCTACGAGCAGTACTTC. This sequence encodes CASYDGDSGVLSYEQYF.

The rearrangement uses TRBV3-1 and TRBJ1-1; D remains ambiguous. The germline V gene encodes CDR1 LGHDT and CDR2 YNNKEL (reference sequence). This CDR3 region has 12 residues. The V end was cut by 5 bases, the J end by 11 bases, with 15 bases between. The DNA of the CDR3 is TGTGCCAGCAGCTCAGTCGAAAGGTACGCTTTCTTT. Translation gives CASSSVERYAFF.

At least ten counts were recorded for this clonotype. A much larger clonotype is one base distant, so this may be a read error. The chain has TRBV10-3 and TRBJ1-4, with TRBD1 as a possible D gene (5 bases). The CDR3 extends over 15 amino acids. Per the germline V gene, CDR1 is ENHRY and CDR2 is SYGVKD. Deletions cut 3 bases from V and 7 bases from J, with 15 bases between. CDR3 in amino acids: CAISDGTSSGEKLFF. As DNA, the CDR3 is TGTGCCATCAGTGATGGGACCAGTTCCGGTGAAAAACTGTTTTTT.

In its sample, this clonotype was seen a few times. One base away lies a much larger clone, so this may be a sequencing read error. The rearrangement uses TRBV5-1 and TRBJ2-1; TRBD2 matches at 14 bases. CDR3 length equals 15 residues. The germline CDR1 and CDR2 sequences are SGHRS and YFSETQ. J gave up 8 bases and V 3 bases, and 4 bases lay outside the gene matches. CDR3 protein: CASSYGTSGSHEQFF. The CDR3 DNA follows: TGCGCCAGCAGCTACGGGACTAGCGGGAGCCATGAGCAGTTCTTC.

There are a few counts of this clonotype. The V gene is TRBV7-8, the J gene TRBJ2-7; D call uncertain. V was pared by 5 bases and J by 3 bases, with 14 bases between. The CDR3 extends over 14 amino acids. Germline assignment: CDR1 SGHVS and CDR2 FQNEAQ. The CDR3 coding sequence is TGTGCCAGCAGCCCCGCGGCTGGGCACTACGAGCAGTACTTC. This sequence encodes CASSPAAGHYEQYF.

This clonotype was seen at least ten times. The chain carries TRBV10-3 and TRBJ1-1, with 7 nucleotides matching TRBD1. V was clipped by 4 bases and J by 6 bases; unmatched bases: 5. Germline CDR1 and CDR2: ENHRY and SYGVKD. The CDR3 has 13 amino acids. This CDR3 is CAISGAGGAEAFF. In DNA form, the CDR3 reads TGTGCCATCAGTGGGGCAGGGGGGGCTGAAGCTTTCTTT.

This clonotype was recorded many times. The CDR3, as DNA: TGTGCCAGTAGTATGGCAGGGAACGACTATGGCTACACCTTC. The encoded protein is CASSMAGNDYGYTF. J is TRBJ1-2 and V is TRBV19, with D tentatively TRBD1 (5 bases). CDR1 and CDR2 from the germline V gene are LNHDA and SQIVND (reference sequence). Trimming took 3 bases from V and 3 from J, leaving 11 bases between them. The CDR3 consists of 14 residues.

The table lists this clonotype with many counts. The chain is built from TRBV12-3 or TRBV12-4 and TRBJ1-5, with 9 nucleotides matching TRBD1. This CDR3 spans 16 amino acids. Trimming took 1 base from V and 3 from J; bases not matched to a gene: 4. CDR3 protein: CASSLGGTGYNQPQHF. CDR3 sequence (DNA): TGTGCCAGCAGTTTAGGGGGGACAGGGTACAATCAGCCCCAGCATTTT.

This clonotype has a count of ten or more. The V call is TRBV9, the J call TRBJ2-7, with D possibly matching TRBD1 (5 bases). Per the germline V gene, CDR1 is SGDLS and CDR2 is YYNGEE. V shed 0 bases and J shed 6 bases, with 16 bases lying between them. CDR3 length: 15 residues. CDR3 protein: CASSVEGAPTSEQYF. The CDR3 DNA reads TGTGCCAGCAGCGTAGAAGGGGCCCCAACCTCCGAGCAGTACTTC.

This clonotype has a count of ten or more. This chain links TRBV19 with TRBJ2-5; perhaps D is TRBD1 or TRBD2 (5 bases each). Deletions cut 3 bases from V and 2 bases from J, with 13 bases between. Germline-derived CDR1 and CDR2 are LNHDA and SQIVND (reference sequence). This CDR3 spans 15 amino acids. CDR3 sequence: CASSIWDGTQETQYF. CDR3 coding DNA: TGTGCCAGTAGTATTTGGGACGGGACGCAAGAGACCCAGTACTTC. The entire variable domain, with the rest obtained from reference TRBV19 and TRBJ2-5, is as follows: DGGITQSPKYLFRKEGQNVTLSCEQNLNHDAMYWYRQDPGQGLRLIYYSQIVNDFQKGDIAEGYSVSREKKESFPLTVTSAQKNPTAFYLCASSIWDGTQETQYFGPGTRLLVL.

This clonotype was observed at least ten times. The rearrangement joins TRBV18 to TRBJ2-7; a weak D match, TRBD1 (6 bases). Trimming removed 4 bases from V and 2 bases from J, with 15 bases in between. Germline loops: CDR1 KGHSH, CDR2 LQKENI. This CDR3 spans 15 amino acids. The CDR3 here is CASSHGTLGAYEQYF. The CDR3 bases are TGTGCCAGCTCACACGGGACATTGGGCGCCTACGAGCAGTACTTC.

This clonotype came up many times. The chain couples TRBV2 to TRBJ1-2, with D possibly TRBD1 on 6 matching bases. The CDR3 consists of 15 residues. The germline V and J ends were trimmed by 1 base and 1 base, with 10 bases remaining between them. Germline V gives CDR1 SNHLY, CDR2 FYNNEI. The CDR3: CASSEEDSLNYGYTF. CDR3 nucleotides: TGTGCCAGCAGTGAAGAGGACAGTCTTAACTATGGCTACACCTTC. The entire variable domain, with the rest obtained from reference TRBV2 and TRBJ1-2, is as follows: EPEVTQTPSHQVTQMGQEVILRCVPISNHLYFYWYRQILGQKVEFLVSFYNNEISEKSEIFDDQFSVERPDGSNFTLKIRSTKLEDSAMYFCASSEEDSLNYGYTFGSGTRLTVV.

V usage is TRBV2 and J usage is TRBJ2-7; the match to TRBD1 covers 8 bases. V was pared by 6 bases and J by 5 bases, with 15 bases of the junction left unmatched. Germline V gene data show CDR1 as SNHLY and CDR2 as FYNNEI. The CDR3 runs 16 residues. The CDR3 nucleotides are TGTGCCAGCAGCTTTGGGACAGGATCCCCCGGGGACGAGCAGTACTTC. It codes for CASSFGTGSPGDEQYF.

At least ten counts were recorded for this clonotype. The genes are TRBV20-1 and TRBJ2-2; 7 nucleotides line up with TRBD1. Germline trimming cut 5 bases from V and 6 bases from J; bases unmatched to any gene: 3. Germline V gene sequence: CDR1 DFQATT, CDR2 SNEGSKA (reference sequence). The CDR3 is 12 residues long. This CDR3 is CSAVQGSGELFF. CDR3 in DNA: TGCAGTGCTGTACAGGGGTCCGGGGAGCTGTTTTTT.

This clonotype was counted at least ten times. The chain couples TRBV7-8 to TRBJ2-7; D gene ambiguous. CDR3 length: 12 amino acids. Germline CDR1 SGHVS, CDR2 FQNEAQ. V lost 1 base and J 6 bases, leaving 7 bases between the germline ends. CDR3 nucleotide sequence: TGTGCCAGCAGCTTAGTCCCGCCCGAGCAGTACTTC. This codes for CASSLVPPEQYF. Filled out from reference TRBV7-8 and TRBJ2-7, the complete variable domain reads GAGVSQSPRYKVAKRGQDVALRCDPISGHVSLFWYQQALGQGPEFLTYFQNEAQLDKSGLPSDRFFAERPEGSVSTLKIQRTQQEDSAVYLCASSLVPPEQYFGPGTRLTVT.

This clonotype occurred many times. The chain is built from TRBV14 and TRBJ2-2, with 14 bases that match TRBD2. The germline CDR1 and CDR2 sequences are SGHDN and FVKESK. The CDR3 extends over 18 amino acids. The trim removed 4 bases at V and 3 bases at J, leaving 7 bases unmatched. DNA for the CDR3: TGTGCCAGCAGCCCCCTAGGGACTAGCGGGAGTTACACCGGGGAGCTGTTTTTT. Protein product: CASSPLGTSGSYTGELFF.

This clonotype was counted many times. The chain has TRBV27 and TRBJ1-6; TRBD1 agrees at 8 bases. Per germline, CDR1 MNHEY and CDR2 SMNVEV (reference sequence). V lost 8 bases to trimming and J lost 4 bases; unmatched junction nucleotides: 4. The length of the CDR3 is 14 residues. The CDR3 is CASRGQGYNSPLHF. The CDR3 DNA is TGTGCCAGCCGCGGACAGGGTTATAATTCACCCCTCCACTTT.